This TCR beta chain came from a study of control samples from healthy donors and cancer patients (dated by TCRdb to about 2020). The CDR3, from cysteine to phenylalanine, totals 15 residues. Just CDR3 DNA is preserved here, 45 bases in frame from base 1. The V end gives up 5 bases and the J end 4 bases, leaving 5 bases in the junction not matched to a gene. The germline V gene gives CDR1 as SGHAT and CDR2 as FQNNGV. Points on this clone: Its binding antigen is unknown. Per-base qualities were not stored, and no clone one base away is much larger.

The library was produced with the immunoSEQ multiplex PCR assay. Sourced from immuneACCESS, this table was stored by TCRdb with only in-frame sequences that have V and J called. A share of the clones is absent; for the studies checked, an unresolved V gene accounts for under half, and the remainder has no known explanation. The sample profile shows around 74,000 clones; around 92% of them were found once. Jointly, the top ten make up about 5% of the sample. Sequencing was performed on blood. The rearranged chain carries TRBV11-2 and TRBJ2-7, with TRBD2 identical over 13 junction bases. The TCR sequence derives from a woman aged 55-70 years in good health. The base sequence is TGTGCCAGCAGCGAAGGACTAGCGGGAGTGTACGAGCAGTACTTC. Translated, it gives CASSEGLAGVYEQYF.